This T cell receptor beta chain was observed in a study of blood T cell repertoires in COVID-19. Participant-given clinical history determined each cohort assignment. Donors in Cohort 3 counted as recovered after two negative PCRs, clearance, or symptom resolution. This CDR3 is built from 15 residues. The germline V gene has CDR1 SGHRS and CDR2 YFSETQ. J lost 8 bases, V lost 3 bases, and 10 bases had no gene match. In the authors' workflow: Reference gene primers were amplified, and this amplification served to estimate nucleated cell counts. TCRdb's table, derived via immunoSEQ multiplex PCR, lists solely in-frame clones and lacks some. The DNA was the basis for D and trimming; V, J and clone size are from that table. The sample lists approximately 230,000 clones, roughly 89% occurring once.

Sequenced input: PBMCs or T cells enriched from blood (not recorded which). The TCR comes from a woman aged 30 to 39 who had recovered from COVID-19. This rearrangement joins TRBV5-1 to TRBJ1-4; 7 positions agree with TRBD1. DNA for the CDR3: TGCGCCAGCAGCTCCTCGGGGCCAGGGGGGGAAAAACTGTTTTTT. This gives the protein CASSSSGPGGEKLFF.